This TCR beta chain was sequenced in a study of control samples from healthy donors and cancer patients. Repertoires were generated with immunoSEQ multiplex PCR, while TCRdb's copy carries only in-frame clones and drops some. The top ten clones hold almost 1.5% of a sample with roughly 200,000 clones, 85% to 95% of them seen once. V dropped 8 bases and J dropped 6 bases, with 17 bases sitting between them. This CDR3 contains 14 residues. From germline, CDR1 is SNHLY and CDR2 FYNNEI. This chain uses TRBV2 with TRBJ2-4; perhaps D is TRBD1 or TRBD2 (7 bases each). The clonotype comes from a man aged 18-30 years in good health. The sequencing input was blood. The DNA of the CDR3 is TGTGCCAGCCAACGCAGGGGGGGCTTAAACATTCAGTACTTC. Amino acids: CASQRRGGLNIQYF.